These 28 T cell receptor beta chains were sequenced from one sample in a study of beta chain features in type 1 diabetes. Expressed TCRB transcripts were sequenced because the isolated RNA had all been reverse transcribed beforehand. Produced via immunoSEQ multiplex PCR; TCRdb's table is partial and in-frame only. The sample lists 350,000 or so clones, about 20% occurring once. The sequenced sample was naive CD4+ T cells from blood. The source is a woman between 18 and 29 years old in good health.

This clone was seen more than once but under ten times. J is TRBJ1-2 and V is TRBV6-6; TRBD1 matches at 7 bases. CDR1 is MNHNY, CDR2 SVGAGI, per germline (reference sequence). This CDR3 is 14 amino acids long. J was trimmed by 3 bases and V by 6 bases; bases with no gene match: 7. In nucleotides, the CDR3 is TGTGCCAGCAGGGCGACTGGGACAGACTATGGCTACACCTTC. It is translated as CASRATGTDYGYTF.

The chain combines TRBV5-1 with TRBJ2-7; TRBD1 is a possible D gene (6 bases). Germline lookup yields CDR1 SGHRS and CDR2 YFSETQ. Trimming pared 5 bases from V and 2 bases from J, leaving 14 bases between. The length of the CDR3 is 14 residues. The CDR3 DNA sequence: TGCGCCAGCAGGCCACAGGGCAGGGCCTACGAGCAGTACTTC. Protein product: CASRPQGRAYEQYF.

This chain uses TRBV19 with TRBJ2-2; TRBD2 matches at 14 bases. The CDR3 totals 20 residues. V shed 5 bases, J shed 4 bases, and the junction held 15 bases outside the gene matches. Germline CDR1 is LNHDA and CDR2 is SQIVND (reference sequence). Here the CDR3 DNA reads TGTGCCAGTAGTCATCCACTACGGGGACTAGCGGGAGTTCGCACCGGGGAGCTGTTTTTT. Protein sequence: CASSHPLRGLAGVRTGELFF.

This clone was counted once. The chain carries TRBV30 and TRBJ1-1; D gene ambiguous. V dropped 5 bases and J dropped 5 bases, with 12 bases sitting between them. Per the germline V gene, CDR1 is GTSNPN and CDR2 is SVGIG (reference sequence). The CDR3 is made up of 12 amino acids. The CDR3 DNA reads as TGTGCCTGGGGCCCGGGTCGGACTGAAGCTTTCTTT. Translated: CAWGPGRTEAFF.

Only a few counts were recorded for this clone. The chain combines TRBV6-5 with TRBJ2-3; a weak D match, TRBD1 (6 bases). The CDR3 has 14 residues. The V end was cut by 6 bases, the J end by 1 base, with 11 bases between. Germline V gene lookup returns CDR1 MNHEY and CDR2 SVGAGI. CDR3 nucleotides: TGTGCCAGCAGCAGGGGCAGGGGCACAGATACGCAGTATTTT. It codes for CASSRGRGTDTQYF.

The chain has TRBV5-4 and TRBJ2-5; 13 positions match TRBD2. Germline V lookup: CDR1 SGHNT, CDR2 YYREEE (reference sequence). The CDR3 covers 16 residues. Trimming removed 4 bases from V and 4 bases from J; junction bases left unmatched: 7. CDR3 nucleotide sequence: TGTGCCAGCAGCCTCGGACTAGCGGGAGATCGAGAGACCCAGTACTTC. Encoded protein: CASSLGLAGDRETQYF.

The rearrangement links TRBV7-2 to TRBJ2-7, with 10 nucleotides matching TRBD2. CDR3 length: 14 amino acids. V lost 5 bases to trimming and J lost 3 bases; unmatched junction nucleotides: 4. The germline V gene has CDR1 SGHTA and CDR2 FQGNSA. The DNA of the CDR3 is TGTGCCAGCAGCGGCCTAGCGGGAGTCTACGAGCAGTACTTC. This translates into CASSGLAGVYEQYF.

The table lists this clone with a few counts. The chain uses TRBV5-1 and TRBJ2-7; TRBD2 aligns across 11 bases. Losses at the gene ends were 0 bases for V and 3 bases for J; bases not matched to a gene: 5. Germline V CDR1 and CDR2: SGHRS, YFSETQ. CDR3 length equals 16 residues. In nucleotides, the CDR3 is TGCGCCAGCAGCTTGGGAGGGGGACTAGCGGTCTACGAGCAGTACTTC. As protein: CASSLGGGLAVYEQYF.

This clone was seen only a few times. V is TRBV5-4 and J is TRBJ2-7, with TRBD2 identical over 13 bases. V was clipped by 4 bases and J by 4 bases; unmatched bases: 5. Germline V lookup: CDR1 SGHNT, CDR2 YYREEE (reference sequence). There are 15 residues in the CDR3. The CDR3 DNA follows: TGTGCCAGCAGCCGTGGGACTAGCGGGACGTACGAGCAGTACTTC. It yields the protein CASSRGTSGTYEQYF.

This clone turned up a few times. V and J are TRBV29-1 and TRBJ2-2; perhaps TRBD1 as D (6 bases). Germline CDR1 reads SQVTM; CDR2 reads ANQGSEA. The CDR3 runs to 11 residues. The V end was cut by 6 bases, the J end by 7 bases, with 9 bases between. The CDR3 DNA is TGCAGCGTGAGGGGGTACGGGGAGCTGTTTTTT. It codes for CSVRGYGELFF.

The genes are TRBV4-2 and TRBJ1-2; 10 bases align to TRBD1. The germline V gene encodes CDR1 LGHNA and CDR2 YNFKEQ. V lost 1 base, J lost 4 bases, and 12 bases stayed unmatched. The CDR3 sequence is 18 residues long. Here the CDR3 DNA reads TGTGCCAGCAGCCAAGTGGACGGGACAGGGGTCCTTACCTATGGCTACACCTTC. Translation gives CASSQVDGTGVLTYGYTF.

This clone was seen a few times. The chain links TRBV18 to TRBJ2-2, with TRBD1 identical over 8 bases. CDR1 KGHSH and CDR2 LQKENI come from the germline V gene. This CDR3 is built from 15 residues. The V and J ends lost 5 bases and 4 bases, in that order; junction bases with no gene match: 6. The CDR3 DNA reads TGTGCCAGCTCATCTCAGGGGGCCGTCACCGGGGAGCTGTTTTTT. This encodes CASSSQGAVTGELFF.

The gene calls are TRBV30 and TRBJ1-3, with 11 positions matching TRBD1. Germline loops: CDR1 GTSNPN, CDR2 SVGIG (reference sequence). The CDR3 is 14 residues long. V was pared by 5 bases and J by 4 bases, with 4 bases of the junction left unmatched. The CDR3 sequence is CAWRTGGSGNTIYF. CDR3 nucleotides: TGTGCCTGGCGGACAGGGGGCTCCGGAAACACCATATATTTT.

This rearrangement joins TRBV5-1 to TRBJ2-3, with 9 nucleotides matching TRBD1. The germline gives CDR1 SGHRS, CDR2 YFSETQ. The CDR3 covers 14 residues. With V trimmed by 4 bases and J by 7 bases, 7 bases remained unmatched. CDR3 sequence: CASSIWTGENTQYF. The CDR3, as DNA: TGCGCCAGCAGCATCTGGACAGGGGAGAATACGCAGTATTTT.

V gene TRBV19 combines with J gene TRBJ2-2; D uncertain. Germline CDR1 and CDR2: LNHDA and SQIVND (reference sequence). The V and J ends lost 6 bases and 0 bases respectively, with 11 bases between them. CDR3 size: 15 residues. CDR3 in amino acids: CASSRHNANTGELFF. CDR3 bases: TGTGCCAGTAGCCGACACAACGCGAACACCGGGGAGCTGTTTTTT.

The CDR3 DNA reads as TGCGCCAGCAGCCAAGAAGGCCGGGTTATAAACGGGGGGCAGTTCTTC. Protein sequence: CASSQEGRVINGGQFF. V usage is TRBV4-1 and J usage is TRBJ2-1, with D perhaps TRBD2 (6 bases). Germline V gene data show CDR1 as MGHRA and CDR2 as YSYEKL. Trimming left V 0 bases short and J 12 bases short, with 21 bases between. The CDR3 is made up of 16 amino acids.

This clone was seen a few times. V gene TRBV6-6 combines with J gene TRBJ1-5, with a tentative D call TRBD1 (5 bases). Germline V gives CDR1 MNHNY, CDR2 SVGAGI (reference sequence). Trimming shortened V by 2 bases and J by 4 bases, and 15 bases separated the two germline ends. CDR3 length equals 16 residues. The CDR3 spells CASSYGRGLGNQPQHF. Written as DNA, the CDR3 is TGTGCCAGCAGTTACGGGAGGGGCCTCGGAAATCAGCCCCAGCATTTT.

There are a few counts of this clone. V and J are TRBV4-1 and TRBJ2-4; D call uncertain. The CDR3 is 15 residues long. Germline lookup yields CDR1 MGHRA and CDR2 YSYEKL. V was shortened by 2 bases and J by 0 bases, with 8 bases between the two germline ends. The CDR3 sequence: CASSQLRLAKNIQYF. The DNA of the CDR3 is TGCGCCAGCAGCCAATTGAGGCTAGCCAAAAACATTCAGTACTTC.

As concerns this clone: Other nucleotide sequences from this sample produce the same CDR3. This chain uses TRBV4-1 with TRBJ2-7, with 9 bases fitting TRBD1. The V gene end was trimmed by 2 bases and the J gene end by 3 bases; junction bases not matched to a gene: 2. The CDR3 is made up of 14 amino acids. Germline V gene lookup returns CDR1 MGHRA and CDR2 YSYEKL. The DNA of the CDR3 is TGCGCCAGCAGCCAACCGGGACAGGGCTACGAGCAGTACTTC. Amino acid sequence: CASSQPGQGYEQYF.

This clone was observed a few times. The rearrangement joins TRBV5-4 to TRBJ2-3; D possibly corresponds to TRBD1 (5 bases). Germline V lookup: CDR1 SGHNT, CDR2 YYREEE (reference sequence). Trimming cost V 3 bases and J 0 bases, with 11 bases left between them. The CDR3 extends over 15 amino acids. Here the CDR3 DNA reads TGTGCCAGCAGCTACCTTAGGGGCAGCACAGATACGCAGTATTTT. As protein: CASSYLRGSTDTQYF.

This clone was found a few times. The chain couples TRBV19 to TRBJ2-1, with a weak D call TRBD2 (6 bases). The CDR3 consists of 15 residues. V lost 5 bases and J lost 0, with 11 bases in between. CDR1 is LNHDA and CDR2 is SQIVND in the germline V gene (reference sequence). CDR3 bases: TGTGCCAGTAGTCCGCGGGGAAACTCCTACAATGAGCAGTTCTTC. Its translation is CASSPRGNSYNEQFF.

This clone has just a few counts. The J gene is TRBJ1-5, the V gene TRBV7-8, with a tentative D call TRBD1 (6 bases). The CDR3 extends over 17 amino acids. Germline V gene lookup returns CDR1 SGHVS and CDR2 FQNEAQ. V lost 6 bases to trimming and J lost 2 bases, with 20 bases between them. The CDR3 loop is CASRPTRGARGNQPQHF. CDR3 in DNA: TGTGCCAGCAGACCCACCCGGGGGGCCAGGGGCAATCAGCCCCAGCATTTT.

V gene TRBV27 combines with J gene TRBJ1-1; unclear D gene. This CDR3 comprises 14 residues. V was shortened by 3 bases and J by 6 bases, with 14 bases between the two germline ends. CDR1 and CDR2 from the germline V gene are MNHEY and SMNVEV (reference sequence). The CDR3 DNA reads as TGTGCCAGCAGTTTGTCCGGGTCTCGCGCTGAAGCTTTCTTT. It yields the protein CASSLSGSRAEAFF.

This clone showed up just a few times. The CDR3 loop reads CASSQDGRFEAFF. The CDR3 nucleotides read TGCGCCAGCAGCCAAGATGGGCGATTTGAAGCTTTCTTT. V is TRBV4-3 and J is TRBJ1-1; D is ambiguous. This CDR3 region has 13 residues. The V and J ends lost 0 bases and 7 bases respectively, with 9 bases between them. CDR1 is LGHNA and CDR2 is YSLEER in the germline V gene.

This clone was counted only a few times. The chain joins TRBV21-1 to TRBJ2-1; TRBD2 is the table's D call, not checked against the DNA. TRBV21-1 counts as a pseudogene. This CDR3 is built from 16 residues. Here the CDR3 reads CASSNRWGLGGVEQFF. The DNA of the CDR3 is TGTGCCAGCAGCAACCGGTGGGGACTAGGGGGAGTGGAGCAGTTCTTC.

This CDR3 is CASSLNRNGYTF. The CDR3 region has the DNA TGCGCCAGCAGCCTGAACAGGAATGGCTACACCTTC. This sequence joins TRBV5-1 and TRBJ1-2, with a possible D match to TRBD1 (5 bases). The V end lost 4 bases, the J end lost 6 bases, and 10 bases lay between the germline ends. The CDR3 is 12 amino acids. The germline gives CDR1 SGHRS, CDR2 YFSETQ.

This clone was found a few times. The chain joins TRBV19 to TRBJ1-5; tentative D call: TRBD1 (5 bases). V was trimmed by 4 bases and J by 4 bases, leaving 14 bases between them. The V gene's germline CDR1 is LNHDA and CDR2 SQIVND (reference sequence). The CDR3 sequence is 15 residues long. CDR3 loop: CASSSTGLGNQPQHF. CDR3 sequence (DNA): TGTGCCAGTAGTAGCACAGGCCTGGGAAATCAGCCCCAGCATTTT.

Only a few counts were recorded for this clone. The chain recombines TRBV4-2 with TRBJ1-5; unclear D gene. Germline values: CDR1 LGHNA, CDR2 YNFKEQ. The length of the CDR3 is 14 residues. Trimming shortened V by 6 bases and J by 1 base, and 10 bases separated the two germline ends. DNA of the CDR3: TGTGCCAGCAGACATGGCGGAAGCAATCAGCCCCAGCATTTT. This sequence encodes CASRHGGSNQPQHF.